This T cell receptor beta chain was sequenced in a study of shared clonotypes between healthy human individuals. Per germline, CDR1 MNHNS and CDR2 SASEGT. The ends were cut back, 0 bases at V and 8 bases at J, with 11 bases in the middle. The CDR3 totals 15 residues. TCRdb's copy holds only in-frame clones and misses some; the assay was immunoSEQ multiplex PCR. The sample comprises about 2.3 million clones, 85% to 95% of which are singletons, and 0.39% rests with the top ten. The gene calls are TRBV6-1 and TRBJ1-6; perhaps TRBD1 as D (5 bases). The TCR originated in a man aged 18 to 30 in good health. Some clones in this sample may be carry-over from other donors' samples. Sequencing used naive CD4+ T cells from PBMCs. Subset indicated: CD45RA+ positively selected. CDR3 loop: CASSEAQGIHSPLHF. In nucleotides, the CDR3 is TGTGCCAGCAGTGAAGCGCAGGGTATACATTCACCCCTCCACTTT.